What follows are 7 T cell receptor beta chains derived from one specimen sequenced in a study of blood T cell repertoires in COVID-19. Assay: immunoSEQ multiplex PCR; the TCRdb copy retains only in-frame clones and omits some. The sample gives 150,000 to 200,000 clones, under 80% of which show up once; approximately 2.8% is in the top ten. Source material: peripheral blood. These receptors came from a man in his 70s with acute or convalescent COVID-19.

The V and J genes are TRBV7-9 and TRBJ1-4; D not resolved. The germline V gene has CDR1 SEHNR and CDR2 FQNEAQ (reference sequence). The CDR3 contains 15 residues. V was shortened by 2 bases and J by 5 bases, with 12 bases between the two germline ends. CDR3 nucleotide sequence: TGTGCCAGCAGCTTAAGGATGCAGGAAAATGAAAAACTGTTTTTT. This gives the protein CASSLRMQENEKLFF.

The chain couples TRBV5-4 to TRBJ2-3; 9 nucleotides align to TRBD2. CDR1 and CDR2 from the germline V gene are SGHNT and YYREEE (reference sequence). V lost 4 bases and J lost 5; bases outside the gene matches: 11. The CDR3 runs to 16 residues. The DNA of the CDR3 is TGTGCCAGCAGCCGATCTAGCGGGGTAGAGGGAGATACGCAGTATTTT. Translating it yields CASSRSSGVEGDTQYF.

V gene TRBV7-9 combines with J gene TRBJ2-1; 11 bases map to TRBD1. Trimming took 4 bases from V and 9 from J; bases not matched to a gene: 8. CDR3 size: 15 residues. Per the germline V gene, CDR1 is SEHNR and CDR2 is FQNEAQ (reference sequence). The CDR3 here is CASSSTGQGAGEQFF. As DNA, the CDR3 is TGTGCCAGCAGCTCAACTGGACAGGGGGCGGGTGAGCAGTTCTTC.

This chain joins TRBV28 and TRBJ2-1; perhaps TRBD1 as D (6 bases). The CDR3 has 16 residues. Trimming removed 5 bases from V and 2 bases from J, with 16 bases in between. CDR1 MDHEN and CDR2 SYDVKM come from the germline V gene. CDR3: CASSAVRGIAYNEQFF. CDR3 coding DNA: TGTGCCAGCAGTGCGGTGAGGGGGATAGCCTACAATGAGCAGTTCTTC.

The chain combines TRBV27 with TRBJ2-6; the D gene is possibly TRBD2 (5 bases). The germline gives CDR1 MNHEY, CDR2 SMNVEV (reference sequence). Deletions cut 2 bases from V and 0 bases from J, with 8 bases between. This CDR3 contains 16 residues. The CDR3 DNA follows: TGTGCCAGCAGTTTAGAGGGTCTCTCTGGGGCCAACGTCCTGACTTTC. As protein: CASSLEGLSGANVLTF.

The chain links TRBV15 to TRBJ2-3, with TRBD1 matching 8 bases. Germline V CDR1 and CDR2: LNHNV, YYDKDF (reference sequence). J gave up 0 bases and V 4 bases, and 3 bases lay outside the gene matches. The CDR3 runs 15 residues. In nucleotides, the CDR3 is TGTGCCACCAGCATCACAGGGGGGAGCACAGATACGCAGTATTTT. Its protein is CATSITGGSTDTQYF.

The chain combines TRBV28 with TRBJ1-1; D perhaps matches TRBD1 (5 bases). The germline V gene encodes CDR1 MDHEN and CDR2 SYDVKM. The CDR3 has 15 residues. V lost 6 bases, J lost 1 base, and 15 bases lay in between. The chain's CDR3 is CASSLGTGGNTEAFF. The CDR3 DNA follows: TGTGCCAGCAGCCTTGGGACCGGGGGGAACACTGAAGCTTTCTTT.